This paragraph covers one T cell receptor (beta chain) sequence. The CDR3 is 13 residues long. V dropped 5 bases and J dropped 4 bases, with 11 bases sitting between them. The record originates from a study of blood T cells in healthy people across ages. Through a sample-barcoded 5' primer and a J-beta primer mix, a second PCR was run for roughly 6 to 12 cycles. TCRdb reprocessed the 5' RACE reads via MiXCR and lists one record per CDR3 protein. The sample has approximately 780,000 distinct CDR3 sequences; about a quarter are singletons. These same records also appear under a second study, on T cells of mothers and their children. In that study: Slightly, though not significantly, more overlap was seen in related than in unrelated mother-child pairs.

This chain joins TRBV12-3 or TRBV12-4 and TRBJ1-2; D is possibly TRBD1 (5 bases). The clonotype comes from a boy aged 5-17 years in good health. Sequencing was done on a sample of blood. The CDR3 spells CASSEGSPYGYTF. CDR3 coding DNA: TGTGCCAGCAGTGAGGGGAGTCCCTATGGCTACACCTTC.